Presented here are 16 T cell receptor beta chains from one specimen sequenced in a study of graft-versus-host responses after intestinal transplantation. Only in-frame clones appear in the TCRdb table, and some are missing; sequencing was by immunoSEQ multiplex PCR. The data hold 20,000 to 25,000 clones, with around 78% observed a single time. Tissue from the graft was processed to free its intraepithelial and lamina propria lymphocytes. Sequencing used ileum tissue, obtained 12 days after intestinal transplant. The receptors were sampled from a human patient who received an intestinal transplant, so some T cells may come from the graft donor.

The chain recombines TRBV18 with TRBJ1-4; maybe TRBD1 (5 bases). The CDR3 has 16 amino acids. Trimming left V 3 bases short and J 3 bases short, with 14 bases between. Germline CDR1 KGHSH, CDR2 LQKENI. The CDR3 coding sequence is TGTGCCAGCTCACCCTTACCCCGGGGGGCTAATGAAAAACTGTTTTTT. Its translation is CASSPLPRGANEKLFF.

The chain combines TRBV5-1 with TRBJ2-3, with 14 nucleotides matching TRBD2. Unmatched junction bases numbered 17, after V lost 5 bases and J lost 6 bases. This CDR3 spans 19 amino acids. Germline V gene sequence: CDR1 SGHRS, CDR2 YFSETQ. The CDR3 nucleotides read TGCGCCAGCAGTCCACCCCATCCGGGACTAGCGGGGGAAGGGGATACGCAGTATTTT. As protein: CASSPPHPGLAGEGDTQYF.

V usage is TRBV9 and J usage is TRBJ1-1, with D uncertain. V was trimmed by 4 bases and J by 3 bases, leaving 22 bases between them. Per germline, CDR1 SGDLS and CDR2 YYNGEE. CDR3 size: 17 residues. The CDR3 DNA sequence: TGTGCCAGCAGCCTCCGCCCGTGGCAGGACTGGGACACTGAAGCTTTCTTT. This translates into CASSLRPWQDWDTEAFF.

This rearrangement joins TRBV6-5 to TRBJ2-5, with a possible D match to TRBD1 (6 bases). Germline CDR1 is MNHEY and CDR2 is SVGAGI. This CDR3 region has 14 residues. Between the trimmed V and J ends, which lost 1 base and 3 bases, there was a span of 9 bases. CDR3 DNA: TGTGCCAGCAGTTACTGGGGGCGGGAAGAGACCCAGTACTTC. The encoded protein is CASSYWGREETQYF.

This clone has a handful of counts. The chain employs TRBV11-2 and TRBJ2-7; D ambiguous. This CDR3 region has 10 residues. V was pared by 8 bases and J by 4 bases, with 6 bases between. The germline CDR1 and CDR2 sequences are SGHAT and FQNNGV. In DNA form, the CDR3 reads TGTGCCAGCGGAGTTTACGAGCAGTACTTC. Translating it yields CASGVYEQYF.

The chain links TRBV5-3 to TRBJ2-1, with D maybe TRBD2 (5 bases). TRBV5-3 is treated as an ORF (open reading frame) with a function not yet certain. V was shortened by 0 bases and J by 7 bases, with 17 bases between the two germline ends. The CDR3 covers 16 residues. The CDR3 is CARSLVATRPTNEQFF. The DNA of the CDR3 is TGTGCCAGAAGCTTGGTAGCGACACGGCCAACGAATGAGCAGTTCTTC.

This chain uses TRBV19 with TRBJ1-5; TRBD1 aligns across 8 bases. The ends lost 9 bases at V and 4 bases at J; junction bases unmatched: 2. Germline V gene data show CDR1 as LNHDA and CDR2 as SQIVND (reference sequence). CDR3 length: 12 amino acids. In DNA form, the CDR3 reads TGTGCCAGCGGACAGGGAAATCAGCCCCAGCATTTT. It codes for CASGQGNQPQHF.

The rearrangement links TRBV19 to TRBJ1-2; 8 nucleotides agree with TRBD1. V lost 5 bases, J lost 6 bases, and 11 bases stayed unmatched. CDR1 and CDR2 from the germline V gene are LNHDA and SQIVND (reference sequence). The CDR3 has 15 amino acids. CDR3: CASSPRQGRVDGYTF. The CDR3, as DNA: TGTGCCAGTAGTCCCCGACAGGGGCGGGTCGATGGCTACACCTTC. Together with reference TRBV19 and TRBJ1-2, the CDR3 gives the full variable domain: DGGITQSPKYLFRKEGQNVTLSCEQNLNHDAMYWYRQDPGQGLRLIYYSQIVNDFQKGDIAEGYSVSREKKESFPLTVTSAQKNPTAFYLCASSPRQGRVDGYTFGSGTRLTVV.

This clone turned up a few times. This chain uses TRBV6-1 with TRBJ1-5; D uncertain. The CDR3 has 15 residues. Germline V gene sequence: CDR1 MNHNS, CDR2 SASEGT. Trimming removed 0 bases from V and 0 bases from J, with 6 bases in between. The CDR3 nucleotides are TGTGCCAGCAGTGAAGCGAGGCTTAGCAATCAGCCCCAGCATTTT. This codes for CASSEARLSNQPQHF.

This chain joins TRBV27 and TRBJ2-3; no clear D gene. V was trimmed by 5 bases and J by 6 bases, leaving 15 bases between them. The CDR3 has 14 residues. Per the germline V gene, CDR1 is MNHEY and CDR2 is SMNVEV (reference sequence). The CDR3 DNA sequence: TGTGCCAGCAGTCAGTGGAACAGAGAGGATACGCAGTATTTT. Translating it yields CASSQWNREDTQYF.

This chain links TRBV28 with TRBJ2-7, with 12 bases aligning to TRBD1. The CDR3 extends over 20 amino acids. J lost 2 bases, V lost 2 bases, and 16 bases had no gene match. Germline CDR1 and CDR2: MDHEN and SYDVKM. The CDR3 here is CASSLPRLRLRDRGPYEQYF. The CDR3 DNA reads TGTGCCAGCAGTTTACCTCGTTTACGACTGAGGGACAGGGGGCCCTACGAGCAGTACTTC.

V is TRBV5-4 and J is TRBJ2-1; D is unclear. Germline V gives CDR1 SGHNT, CDR2 YYREEE (reference sequence). V was trimmed by 4 bases and J by 0 bases, leaving 11 bases between them. CDR3 length: 15 amino acids. As DNA, the CDR3 is TGTGCCAGCAGCCCCGCTAGTCTCTCCTACAATGAGCAGTTCTTC. It is translated as CASSPASLSYNEQFF.

The chain carries TRBV5-1 and TRBJ2-3; D ambiguous. Trimming shortened V by 0 bases and J by 10 bases, and 12 bases separated the two germline ends. Germline V gene lookup returns CDR1 SGHRS and CDR2 YFSETQ. The CDR3 consists of 13 residues. CDR3 protein: CASSLVVARAQYF. For the CDR3, the DNA is TGCGCCAGCAGCTTGGTTGTGGCTAGAGCGCAGTATTTT.

The chain uses TRBV4-1 and TRBJ2-5; unclear D gene. V lost 1 base to trimming and J lost 2 bases, with 8 bases between them. Per the germline V gene, CDR1 is MGHRA and CDR2 is YSYEKL. The CDR3 length is 14 residues. CDR3 protein: CASSQVNSQETQYF. Written as DNA, the CDR3 is TGCGCCAGCAGCCAAGTCAACAGTCAAGAGACCCAGTACTTC.

This clone has more than one count but fewer than ten. The rearrangement uses TRBV7-2 and TRBJ2-1; 7 positions agree with TRBD2. CDR1 is SGHTA, CDR2 FQGNSA, per germline. The V and J ends lost 5 bases and 6 bases, in that order; junction bases with no gene match: 4. This CDR3 is 13 amino acids long. The CDR3 sequence: CASSPWTSNEQFF. The CDR3 nucleotides read TGTGCCAGCAGCCCGTGGACTAGCAATGAGCAGTTCTTC.

CDR3 DNA sequence: TGTGCCAGCAGCCCTACCCCGCTTGCGACCCAGTACTTC. Encoded protein: CASSPTPLATQYF. The V and J genes are TRBV11-2 and TRBJ2-5; no clear D. V lost 5 bases, J lost 7 bases, and 14 bases lay in between. Germline V CDR1 and CDR2: SGHAT, FQNNGV. This CDR3 has 13 amino acids.